This TCR beta chain was sequenced in a study of blood T cell repertoires in COVID-19. Trimming removed 0 bases from V and 4 bases from J, with 10 bases in between. In germline, CDR1 is SGHKS, CDR2 YYEKEE (reference sequence). This CDR3 has 14 residues. Some clones are missing from TCRdb's copy, which holds only in-frame ones; the method was immunoSEQ multiplex PCR. The table shows a few hundred thousand clones, with roughly 85% occurring only once. V gene TRBV5-5 combines with J gene TRBJ1-2; D ambiguous. The origin of this receptor is a woman aged 18-35 years with acute or convalescent COVID-19. The sequencing sample was made of peripheral blood. In nucleotides, the CDR3 is TGTGCCAGCAGCTTGGCGGGGATCCTCTATGGCTACACCTTC. Its protein is CASSLAGILYGYTF. The complete variable domain, with remaining parts taken from reference TRBV5-5 and TRBJ1-2, reads DAGVTQSPTHLIKTRGQQVTLRCSPISGHKSVSWYQQVLGQGPQFIFQYYEKEERGRGNFPDRFSARQFPNYSSELNVNALLLGDSALYLCASSLAGILYGYTFGSGTRLTVV.